The present T cell receptor (beta chain) was sequenced within a study of T-cell memory formation after mild COVID-19. TCRdb reprocessed the 5' RACE reads via MiXCR and lists one record per CDR3 protein. The top ten clones hold more than 10% of a sample with about 560,000 distinct CDR3 sequences, approximately 18% of them seen once. Germline V gives CDR1 GTSNPN, CDR2 SVGIG (reference sequence). The CDR3 loop spans 16 amino acids. Between the trimmed V and J ends, which lost 1 base and 2 bases, there was a span of 14 bases. Many counts were recorded for this clonotype. Sequencing input: PBMCs or a T cell subset sorted from them (not recorded which). This sequence joins TRBV30 and TRBJ2-2, with no clear D. The source is an adult woman who had mild COVID-19 (a few samples of this study predate the infection). Cell type and time point are not known. CDR3 sequence reads: CAWSGMIVSNTGELFF. The CDR3 coding sequence is TGTGCCTGGAGTGGGATGATCGTCAGCAACACCGGGGAGCTGTTTTTT.